The next 10 T cell receptor beta chains were all read from a single sample in a study of blood T cell repertoires in COVID-19. TCRdb's table, derived via immunoSEQ multiplex PCR, lists solely in-frame clones and lacks some. The sample lists approximately 300,000 clones, roughly nine tenths occurring once. The sequencing input was PBMCs or T cells enriched from blood (not recorded which). The receptors derive from a woman aged 25 to 45 who had recovered from COVID-19.

V usage is TRBV19 and J usage is TRBJ2-5; 13 bases map to TRBD2. The CDR3 covers 16 residues. V lost 5 bases to trimming and J lost 4 bases; unmatched junction nucleotides: 7. Germline V gene lookup returns CDR1 LNHDA and CDR2 SQIVND (reference sequence). The DNA for the CDR3 is TGTGCCAGTAGTCCAGCTACTAGCGGGAGGGTAGAGACCCAGTACTTC. Its translation: CASSPATSGRVETQYF.

This chain links TRBV27 with TRBJ1-6, with D uncertain. CDR1 and CDR2 (germline): MNHEY, SMNVEV (reference sequence). The CDR3 totals 15 residues. V shed 5 bases and J shed 2 bases, with 10 bases lying between them. CDR3 nucleotides: TGTGCCAGCAGTCCCCCGCGCACCTATAATTCACCCCTCCACTTT. This sequence encodes CASSPPRTYNSPLHF.

Details on this clone: Other DNA variants within this sample encode the same CDR3. The chain links TRBV18 to TRBJ1-1; tentative D call: TRBD1 (6 bases). The CDR3 covers 14 residues. V was clipped by 1 base and J by 0 bases, with 6 bases between them. Germline CDR1 is KGHSH and CDR2 is LQKENI. The CDR3 spells CASSPQGVNTEAFF. DNA for the CDR3: TGTGCCAGCTCACCACAGGGGGTGAACACTGAAGCTTTCTTT.

The J gene is TRBJ1-2, the V gene TRBV30; 12 nucleotides line up with TRBD1. Germline CDR1 and CDR2: GTSNPN and SVGIG (reference sequence). V dropped 2 bases and J dropped 6; count of bases not matched to a gene: 7. The CDR3 consists of 15 residues. The CDR3 is CAWSPGQGARNGYTF. The CDR3, as DNA: TGTGCCTGGAGTCCGGGACAGGGGGCTCGGAATGGCTACACCTTC.

The J gene is TRBJ2-6, the V gene TRBV5-1, with D possibly being TRBD1 (6 bases). The germline gives CDR1 SGHRS, CDR2 YFSETQ. The V end lost 0 bases, the J end lost 4 bases, and 14 bases lay between the germline ends. The CDR3 runs 17 residues. The CDR3 spells CASSLAAGDRGANVLTF. In nucleotides, the CDR3 is TGCGCCAGCAGCTTGGCGGCAGGGGATAGGGGGGCCAACGTCCTGACTTTC.

This clone was counted a single time. The chain has TRBV29-1 and TRBJ1-1; weak D call: TRBD1 (5 bases). Germline V gives CDR1 SQVTM, CDR2 ANQGSEA. V shed 6 bases and J shed 4 bases, with 15 bases lying between them. The CDR3 runs to 13 residues. The CDR3 sequence: CSVFVGGGTEAFF. The CDR3 DNA is TGCAGCGTCTTCGTGGGGGGAGGCACTGAAGCTTTCTTT.

This chain uses TRBV27 with TRBJ1-1, with 8 bases fitting TRBD1. V lost 3 bases to trimming and J lost 6 bases; unmatched junction nucleotides: 3. The CDR3 spans 13 residues. In germline, CDR1 is MNHEY, CDR2 SMNVEV (reference sequence). The CDR3 sequence: CASSLTQGAEAFF. In nucleotides, the CDR3 is TGTGCCAGCAGTTTGACACAGGGGGCTGAAGCTTTCTTT.

The gene calls are TRBV7-9 and TRBJ2-6; D not resolved. V lost 2 bases to trimming and J lost 4 bases, with 9 bases between them. The CDR3 spans 15 residues. CDR1 SEHNR and CDR2 FQNEAQ come from the germline V gene (reference sequence). Here the CDR3 DNA reads TGTGCCAGCAGCTTACTTTTCGGGGGGGCCAACGTCCTGACTTTC. Protein product: CASSLLFGGANVLTF.

This chain connects TRBV7-6 to TRBJ1-3; TRBD1 might be the D (5 bases). The CDR3 is 13 residues long. Germline lookup yields CDR1 SGHVS and CDR2 FNYEAQ. The germline V and J ends were trimmed by 8 bases and 0 bases, with 8 bases remaining between them. The CDR3 region is CASARGSGNTIYF. In DNA form, the CDR3 reads TGTGCCAGCGCAAGGGGCTCTGGAAACACCATATATTTT.

As DNA, the CDR3 is TGTGCCAGCTTTGACGACAGGGAGGCCTACGAGCAGTACTTC. It specifies CASFDDREAYEQYF. V gene TRBV11-2 combines with J gene TRBJ2-7, with D possibly matching TRBD1 (7 bases). The V gene's germline CDR1 is SGHAT and CDR2 FQNNGV. The CDR3 is 14 amino acids. Trimming cost V 8 bases and J 2 bases, with 16 bases left between them.